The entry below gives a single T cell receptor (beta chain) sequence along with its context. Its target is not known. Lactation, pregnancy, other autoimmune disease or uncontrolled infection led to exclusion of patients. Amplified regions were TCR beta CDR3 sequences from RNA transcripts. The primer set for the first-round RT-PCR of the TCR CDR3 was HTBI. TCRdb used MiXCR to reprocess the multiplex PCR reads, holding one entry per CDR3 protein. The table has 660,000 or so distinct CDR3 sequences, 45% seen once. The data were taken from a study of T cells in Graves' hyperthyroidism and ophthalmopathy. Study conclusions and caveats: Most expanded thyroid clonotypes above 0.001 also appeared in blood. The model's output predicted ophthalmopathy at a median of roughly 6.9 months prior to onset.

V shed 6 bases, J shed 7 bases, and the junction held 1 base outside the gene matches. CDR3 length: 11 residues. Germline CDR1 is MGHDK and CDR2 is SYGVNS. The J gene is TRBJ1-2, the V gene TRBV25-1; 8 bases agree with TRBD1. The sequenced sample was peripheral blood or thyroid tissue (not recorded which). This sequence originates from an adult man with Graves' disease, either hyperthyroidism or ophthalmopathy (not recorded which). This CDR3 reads CASRTGVGYTF. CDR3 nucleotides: TGTGCCAGCAGGACAGGGGTTGGCTACACCTTC.